This T cell receptor beta chain was sequenced during a study of molecular identifiers for immune sequencing clone quantification. Study-level results: Barcode collisions between identical TCR molecules could shrink estimates of highly expanded clone sizes.

Sorting isolated naive CD8 T cells as CD8+CD4-CCR7+CD45RA+ events. TCRdb reprocessed the PCR reads with MiXCR, giving one entry per CDR3 protein. The table lists roughly 93,000 distinct CDR3 sequences, more than 20% of them singletons. There are a few counts of this clonotype. The antigen remains unidentified. The clonotype comes from a human donor in good health. Some libraries in this study had Jurkat cell RNA spiked in. Specimen: naive CD8+ T cells from blood, with Jurkat cell RNA spiked in. Subset here: FACS-sorted CD8+CD4-CCR7+CD45RA+ naive T cells.

The DNA of the CDR3 is TGCAGTGCTAGAGACGCTAGCGGGGGGTACAATGAGCAGTTCTTC. Its protein product is CSARDASGGYNEQFF. The chain links TRBV20-1 to TRBJ2-1, with 11 positions matching TRBD2. The germline gives CDR1 DFQATT, CDR2 SNEGSKA (reference sequence). With V trimmed by 0 bases and J by 4 bases, 2 bases remained unmatched. CDR3 length: 15 amino acids.